The 27 T cell receptor beta chains reported below all come from one sample, sequenced in a study of blood T cells in healthy people across ages. A second PCR, run for roughly 7 to 12 cycles, used a sample-barcoded 5' primer plus a J-beta primer mix. TCRdb called the 5' RACE reads again in MiXCR, with one record for every CDR3 protein. The table lists 800,000 or so distinct CDR3 sequences, more than 35% of them singletons, with over 15% in the top ten. The sequenced sample was blood. Source of these receptors: a man older than 75 in good health.

The gene calls are TRBV30 and TRBJ2-3, with 10 bases matching TRBD2. Germline V lookup: CDR1 GTSNPN, CDR2 SVGIG (reference sequence). This CDR3 has 14 residues. Unmatched junction bases numbered 6, after V lost 5 bases and J lost 4 bases. The CDR3 nucleotides read TGTGCCTGGTGCGAGCGGGGGGGCTCAGATACGCAGTATTTT. This codes for CAWCERGGSDTQYF.

This rearrangement joins TRBV20-1 to TRBJ1-1; D not resolved. The V gene's germline CDR1 is DFQATT and CDR2 SNEGSKA (reference sequence). V lost 8 bases, J lost 1 base, and 20 bases lay in between. This CDR3 spans 15 amino acids. The CDR3 loop reads CSNFGSYIGNTEAFF. The CDR3 nucleotides read TGCAGTAATTTCGGGTCTTATATCGGGAACACTGAAGCTTTCTTT.

The chain has TRBV7-6 and TRBJ1-1; D not certain. V was cut by 1 base and J by 3 bases, with 12 bases left in between. This CDR3 contains 15 residues. Germline assignment: CDR1 SGHVS and CDR2 FNYEAQ. DNA for the CDR3: TGTGCCAGCAGCTTAGAGGCAGGCGGATACACTGAAGCTTTCTTT. It encodes CASSLEAGGYTEAFF.

V usage is TRBV10-3 and J usage is TRBJ1-2; D not certain. V lost 4 bases and J 2 bases, leaving 5 bases between the germline ends. Germline V gene lookup returns CDR1 ENHRY and CDR2 SYGVKD. This CDR3 has 12 residues. CDR3 region: CAISGQNYGYTF. CDR3 nucleotide sequence: TGTGCCATCAGTGGGCAGAACTATGGCTACACCTTC.

The chain recombines TRBV20-1 with TRBJ2-1, with TRBD2 matching 10 bases. V shed 1 base, J shed 8 bases, and the junction held 8 bases outside the gene matches. In germline, CDR1 is DFQATT, CDR2 SNEGSKA (reference sequence). The CDR3 is 15 amino acids. CDR3 coding DNA: TGCAGTGCTAGAGTTCCCCTAGCGGGAGATCATGAGCAGTTCTTC. Its protein is CSARVPLAGDHEQFF.

A remark on this clonotype: One base away lies a much larger clone, so this may be a sequencing read error. CDR3 sequence (DNA): TGCAGTGCCCCGAACCCCCGGGGAGGGGATGAGCAGTACTTC. It translates to CSAPNPRGGDEQYF. The genes are TRBV20-1 and TRBJ2-5, with TRBD2 matching over 7 bases. From germline, CDR1 is DFQATT and CDR2 SNEGSKA (reference sequence). The V gene end was trimmed by 6 bases and the J gene end by 11 bases; junction bases not matched to a gene: 18. The CDR3 is 14 residues long.

This clonotype occurred a few times. The chain employs TRBV9 and TRBJ2-4; the D is unclear. This CDR3 has 15 residues. V was clipped by 6 bases and J by 0 bases, with 13 bases between them. CDR1 and CDR2 from the germline V gene are SGDLS and YYNGEE. CDR3 nucleotides: TGTGCCAGCAACAAGACATTCCTAGCCAAAAACATTCAGTACTTC. As protein: CASNKTFLAKNIQYF.

V and J are TRBV28 and TRBJ1-5, with 7 positions matching TRBD1. The V segment lost 2 bases and the J segment 5 bases; nucleotides outside the gene matches: 3. Germline values: CDR1 MDHEN, CDR2 SYDVKM. The CDR3 length is 14 residues. CDR3 in amino acids: CASSLRTGYQPQHF. The CDR3 region has the DNA TGTGCCAGCAGTTTACGGACAGGTTATCAGCCCCAGCATTTT.

The chain's CDR3 is CASSFKADPNYGYTF. Written as DNA, the CDR3 is TGTGCCAGCAGCTTCAAAGCGGACCCTAACTATGGCTACACCTTC. This sequence joins TRBV7-2 and TRBJ1-2; D call uncertain. The germline gives CDR1 SGHTA, CDR2 FQGNSA. The CDR3 is made up of 15 amino acids. Trimming took 3 bases from V and 0 from J, leaving 11 bases between them.

This clonotype has a handful of counts. The chain is built from TRBV7-2 and TRBJ2-5; D gene uncertain. The CDR3 extends over 15 amino acids. In germline, CDR1 is SGHTA, CDR2 FQGNSA. Trimming pared 1 base from V and 1 base from J, leaving 10 bases between. CDR3 loop: CASSLGRLVQETQYF. CDR3 bases: TGTGCCAGCAGCTTAGGCAGGCTGGTCCAAGAGACCCAGTACTTC.

The genes are TRBV12-3 or TRBV12-4 and TRBJ2-7; the D call may be TRBD1 or TRBD2 (5 bases each). The CDR3 covers 15 residues. Between the trimmed V and J ends, which lost 5 bases and 7 bases, there was a span of 21 bases. CDR3 region: CASSPPGPSHSEQYF. DNA of the CDR3: TGTGCCAGCAGTCCACCGGGACCCTCACACAGTGAGCAGTACTTC.

The CDR3 DNA follows: TGCGCCAGCAGCTTGGCCGTAGGGGTGCCCCCCTACGAGCAGTACTTC. Its translation is CASSLAVGVPPYEQYF. The rearrangement joins TRBV5-1 to TRBJ2-7; D is perhaps TRBD1 (5 bases). The CDR3 covers 16 residues. Trimming shortened V by 0 bases and J by 2 bases, and 15 bases separated the two germline ends. In germline, CDR1 is SGHRS, CDR2 YFSETQ.

V and J are TRBV12-3 or TRBV12-4 and TRBJ2-4; tentative D call: TRBD1 (7 bases). The CDR3 is 14 residues long. The V gene lost 5 bases and the J gene lost 13 bases, with 21 bases spanning the gap. The CDR3 here is CASSVGQVNREQYF. CDR3 nucleotides: TGTGCCAGCAGTGTTGGACAGGTTAACCGGGAGCAGTACTTC.

This clonotype was observed a few times. V usage is TRBV29-1 and J usage is TRBJ2-3, with TRBD2 identical over 9 bases. Germline trimming cut 4 bases from V and 4 bases from J; bases unmatched to any gene: 15. Germline-derived CDR1 and CDR2 are SQVTM and ANQGSEA. CDR3 size: 17 residues. CDR3 amino acids: CSVGTPILAGRSDTQYF. The CDR3 DNA follows: TGCAGCGTTGGGACCCCCATCCTAGCGGGAAGGTCAGATACGCAGTATTTT.

V gene TRBV12-3 or TRBV12-4 combines with J gene TRBJ2-1; TRBD2 matches at 10 bases. Trimming cost V 7 bases and J 4 bases; bases outside gene matches: 4. The CDR3 has 14 amino acids. The CDR3 region is CASNSGRGYNEQFF. CDR3 DNA: TGTGCCAGCAACAGCGGGAGGGGTTACAATGAGCAGTTCTTC.

This clonotype was observed a few times. This CDR3 reads CASSFGQGKYNGYTF. In DNA form, the CDR3 reads TGTGCCAGCAGTTTTGGACAGGGAAAATATAACGGCTACACCTTC. The rearrangement uses TRBV28 and TRBJ1-2; 8 bases are shared with TRBD1. Trimming cost V 3 bases and J 8 bases; bases outside gene matches: 11. This CDR3 region has 15 residues. Germline V lookup: CDR1 MDHEN, CDR2 SYDVKM.

This clonotype was seen only a few times. Here the CDR3 reads CASSLVPQPQHF. The DNA of the CDR3 is TGTGCCAGCAGTTTAGTGCCTCAGCCCCAGCATTTT. V is TRBV12-3 or TRBV12-4 and J is TRBJ1-5; D gene uncertain. The V and J ends lost 1 base and 6 bases respectively, with 4 bases between them. The CDR3 spans 12 residues.

This rearrangement joins TRBV12-3 or TRBV12-4 to TRBJ2-5; no definite D call. This CDR3 is built from 13 residues. Trimming pared 5 bases from V and 5 bases from J, leaving 12 bases between. The CDR3 reads CASSVHPRETQYF. CDR3 bases: TGTGCCAGCAGTGTCCATCCCCGGGAGACCCAGTACTTC.

The gene calls are TRBV7-8 and TRBJ1-1; 7 positions match TRBD1. This CDR3 is built from 13 residues. V was pared by 8 bases and J by 4 bases, with 7 bases of the junction left unmatched. Germline loops: CDR1 SGHVS, CDR2 FQNEAQ. The CDR3 region has the DNA TGTGCCAGCCTAGACAGGGAGGTCACTGAAGCTTTCTTT. Translation: CASLDREVTEAFF.

This clonotype was seen ten or more times. The rearrangement joins TRBV12-3 or TRBV12-4 to TRBJ2-7, with TRBD1 identical over 9 bases. The CDR3 is 14 amino acids. V dropped 4 bases and J dropped 3; count of bases not matched to a gene: 4. The CDR3 DNA sequence: TGTGCCAGCAGTTCGACAGGGGGATTCTACGAGCAGTACTTC. It translates to CASSSTGGFYEQYF.

This sequence joins TRBV3-1 and TRBJ2-1; D is unclear. The CDR3 spans 17 residues. Trimming pared 2 bases from V and 0 bases from J, leaving 14 bases between. Germline V gives CDR1 LGHDT, CDR2 YNNKEL (reference sequence). DNA for the CDR3: TGTGCCAGCAGCCAAATCGACTGGGCAAGCTCCTACAATGAGCAGTTCTTC. Translation: CASSQIDWASSYNEQFF.

The chain carries TRBV25-1 and TRBJ1-6; tentative D call: TRBD1 (5 bases). Trimming removed 4 bases at V and 2 bases at J, with 6 bases between. The length of the CDR3 is 14 residues. Germline V lookup: CDR1 MGHDK, CDR2 SYGVNS. CDR3: CASSVGPYNSPLHF. The CDR3 DNA follows: TGTGCCAGCAGTGTGGGACCCTATAATTCACCCCTCCACTTT.

This clonotype was observed a handful of times. The rearrangement links TRBV6-6 to TRBJ1-2; D is uncertain. CDR3 size: 14 residues. CDR1 MNHNY and CDR2 SVGAGI come from the germline V gene (reference sequence). Trimming left V 9 bases short and J 2 bases short, with 16 bases between. The CDR3 region is CASLGRSANYGYTF. The CDR3 nucleotides read TGTGCCAGTCTCGGAAGGTCCGCAAACTATGGCTACACCTTC.

A few counts support this clonotype. This may stem from a read error, because a much larger clone lies one nucleotide away. This chain joins TRBV25-1 and TRBJ2-7; no firm D call. V was cut by 3 bases and J by 6 bases, with 3 bases left in between. Per the germline V gene, CDR1 is MGHDK and CDR2 is SYGVNS. The CDR3 runs to 10 residues. CDR3 loop: CASSEREQYF. In DNA, the CDR3 is TGTGCCAGCAGTGAGCGCGAGCAGTACTTC.

This clonotype was seen a handful of times. A much larger clone lies one base from this, so it may be a read error. J is TRBJ2-7 and V is TRBV30, with 8 bases fitting TRBD2. Per germline, CDR1 GTSNPN and CDR2 SVGIG (reference sequence). This CDR3 is 13 amino acids long. The ends lost 2 bases at V and 3 bases at J; junction bases unmatched: 3. The CDR3 reads CAWSIAGGYEQYF. The CDR3 DNA reads TGTGCCTGGAGTATCGCGGGGGGCTACGAGCAGTACTTC. Supplemented by reference TRBV30 and TRBJ2-7, the full variable domain reads SQTIHQWPATLVQPVGSPLSLECTVEGTSNPNLYWYRQAAGRGLQLLFYSVGIGQISSEVPQNLSASRPQDRQFILSSKKLLLSDSGFYLCAWSIAGGYEQYFGPGTRLTVT.

V usage is TRBV7-9 and J usage is TRBJ2-3, with no clear D. The CDR3 sequence is 15 residues long. The germline V and J ends were trimmed by 5 bases and 4 bases, with 16 bases remaining between them. Germline V gene sequence: CDR1 SEHNR, CDR2 FQNEAQ (reference sequence). This CDR3 is CASSPRIGNPDTQYF. CDR3 bases: TGTGCCAGCAGCCCACGGATAGGGAATCCAGATACGCAGTATTTT.

The V call is TRBV20-1, the J call TRBJ2-1, with TRBD2 matching over 7 bases. V trimming: 5 bases; J trimming: 5 bases; junction bases outside the gene matches: 9. Germline V gives CDR1 DFQATT, CDR2 SNEGSKA (reference sequence). This CDR3 contains 14 residues. CDR3 sequence (DNA): TGCAGTGCTCAGCGCGCGGGAGTGAACAATGAGCAGTTCTTC. It codes for CSAQRAGVNNEQFF.